What follows describes a single TCR beta chain. The record originates from a study of T cells expressing NK-cell markers. Study-wide context: One of the eight sequenced donors was seronegative, whereas the other seven were HCMV-seropositive.

TCRdb reprocessed the 5' RACE reads and reports one entry per CDR3 protein, with no DNA. There are approximately 550,000 distinct CDR3 sequences in the sample, with less than 4.5% held by the top ten. Sequencing was carried out using blood T cells: a sorted CD56 or NKG2C T cell subset, CD4+ or CD8+ T cells, or bulk PBMC T cells (not recorded which). The source of this sequence is a man aged 18-30 years in good health.

CDR3: CASRRDRVDGYTF. This chain connects TRBV6-1 to TRBJ1-2; the TCRdb D gene call, TRBD1, has no DNA to confirm it. Germline values: CDR1 MNHNS, CDR2 SASEGT. The CDR3 runs to 13 residues.